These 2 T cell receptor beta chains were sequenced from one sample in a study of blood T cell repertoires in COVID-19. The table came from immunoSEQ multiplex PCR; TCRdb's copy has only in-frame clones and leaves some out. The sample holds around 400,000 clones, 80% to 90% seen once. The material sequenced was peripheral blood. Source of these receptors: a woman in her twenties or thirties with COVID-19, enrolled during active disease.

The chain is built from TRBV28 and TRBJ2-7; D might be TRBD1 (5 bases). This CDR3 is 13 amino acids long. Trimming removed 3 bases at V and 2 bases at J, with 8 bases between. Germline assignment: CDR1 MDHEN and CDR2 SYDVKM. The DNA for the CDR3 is TGTGCCAGCAGTTTTGGGGCTACCTACGAGCAGTACTTC. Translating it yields CASSFGATYEQYF.

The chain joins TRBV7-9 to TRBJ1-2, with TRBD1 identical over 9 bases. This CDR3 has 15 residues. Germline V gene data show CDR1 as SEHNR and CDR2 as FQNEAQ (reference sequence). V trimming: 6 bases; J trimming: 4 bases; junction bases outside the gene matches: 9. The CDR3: CASRPTDRGTYGYTF. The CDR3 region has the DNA TGTGCCAGCAGACCTACGGACAGGGGAACCTATGGCTACACCTTC.